The present T cell receptor beta chain was sequenced within a study of cytotoxic CD8 clonotypes in ibrutinib-treated CLL. The CDR3 is 13 residues long. The V end lost 3 bases, the J end lost 2 bases, and 8 bases lay between the germline ends. The germline CDR1 and CDR2 sequences are MGHDK and SYGVNS. Using immunoSEQ multiplex PCR, the repertoire was profiled, and TCRdb retains in-frame clones only, with some absent. Counted here are about 76,000 clones, roughly 83% occurring once; the ten biggest clones make up less than 45%. The source was PBMCs, collected after 24 months of ibrutinib treatment. This sequence originates from a human donor with chronic lymphocytic leukemia. The rearrangement links TRBV25-1 to TRBJ2-7; D might be TRBD1 (5 bases). The CDR3 loop is CASSEDTTYEQYF. The CDR3 nucleotides are TGTGCCAGCAGTGAGGACACCACCTACGAGCAGTACTTC.